This TCR beta chain was documented in a study of CD8 T cells in Susac syndrome (dated by TCRdb to about 2019). Looking at the study overall: Whether CD8+ T cell activation and differentiation in Susac syndrome was antigen driven was tested using repertoire sequencing. The full study reports these points: The study acknowledged that relatively few individuals were included in the TCR sequencing and HLA analysis.

High-throughput TCR beta sequencing profiled peripheral blood CD8+ and CD4+ T cells from healthy donors, Susac syndrome patients and multiple sclerosis patients. Healthy donors were age- and sex-matched controls. CD8+ TEMRA cells were enriched by FACS, while bulk CD8+ and CD4+ T cells were purified by magnetic negative isolation. Blood was drawn into EDTA tubes, processed within 24 hours, and PBMCs were isolated by density gradient centrifugation. PBMCs intended for TCR sequencing were cryopreserved in liquid nitrogen and were subsequently thawed in a 37 degrees C water bath. The sorted or isolated CD4+, CD8+ and CD8+ TEMRA cells reached a purity of at least 90%. RNA was extracted with the RNeasy kit and roughly 0.45 to 1 ug was reverse transcribed using random hexamers. The immunoSEQ multiplex PCR assay, which covers 54 Vbeta and 13 Jbeta segments, was used to amplify TCR beta CDR3 regions. Bias from PCR amplification was corrected by using a synthetic template baseline for primer optimization and for computational correction. The original pipeline was this. Reads were annotated to V, D and J genes according to IMGT and were analyzed with immunoSEQ Analyzer, with only productive sequences retained. Clonality was calculated as one minus the Shannon entropy normalized by log2 of the number of productive unique sequences. For each patient and control, public and private clones were evaluated within the 100 most prevalent clones. Clones were defined as Susac-specific if absent from the healthy and MS cohorts, from 1052 published viral clones and from other ImmuneACCESS disease sequences. Clones were called with MiXCR by TCRdb after fastp trimmed the public reads at Q25, and only in-frame beta chains were retained. Rows are unified per CDR3 protein, each entry keeping the most common DNA and genes. These V and J calls rely on TCRdb rather than the paper's analysis. The sample includes about 160,000 distinct CDR3 sequences, with about 91% observed a single time. Jointly, the top ten make up 0.08% of the sample.

Worth noting for this clonotype: Its antigen target is currently unknown. The input lacks base qualities; no much larger clone sits a single base away.

From its cysteine to its phenylalanine, the CDR3 spans 14 amino acids. Only the CDR3 portion is preserved as DNA: 42 bases, with reading frame beginning at the first base. CDR1 DFQATT and CDR2 SNEGSKA were looked up in the germline V gene (reference sequence). The junction carries 8 bases between V and J, which are trimmed by 2 bases and 0 bases respectively. Sample: CD4+ T cells from PBMCs. This chain is built from TRBV20-1 and TRBJ2-1; perhaps TRBD2 is the D gene, with 5 bases matching. The receptor was derived from a human donor in good health. The nucleotide sequence is given as TGCAGTGCTAGAAAAGCGGACTCCTACAATGAGCAGTTCTTC. The translation is CSARKADSYNEQFF.